This is a list of T cell receptor beta chains from one sample in a study of T cells after posttransplantation cyclophosphamide. This table comes from immunoSEQ multiplex PCR, and its TCRdb copy is limited to in-frame clones, with some not included. The table shows 50,000 to 60,000 clones, with 94% occurring only once. Source material: PBMCs. The origin of the receptors is a woman aged 30 to 39 in good health and a related stem cell transplant donor. Each CDR3 is given with its conserved first and last residue. The order of the fields is clone size, J gene, D gene, V gene, CDR3 DNA, CDR3 protein. A D gene is named only where the DNA matches it firmly. Where a row states a size, it is once, few, many or the class of an expanded clone; other rows omit it.

>.|TRBJ2-1|TRBD2|TRBV10-3
TGTGCCATCAGTGAGTCGGCTAGCGGGGGGGCTAATGAGCAGTTCTTC
CAISESASGGANEQFF
>.|TRBJ1-4|.|TRBV9
TGTGCCAGCAGCGTAGCTGGGCGAGGGTTCGAAAAACTGTTTTTT
CASSVAGRGFEKLFF
>.|TRBJ2-7|.|TRBV29-1
TGCAGCGTTCGGGTGGTAAAGACAGGTTCCTACGGGCAGTACTTC
CSVRVVKTGSYGQYF
>.|TRBJ2-2|.|TRBV19
TGTGCCAGTAGTATAGATTTGAGGATCACCGGGGAGCTGTTTTTT
CASSIDLRITGELFF
>.|TRBJ1-2|.|TRBV7-2
TGTGCCAGCAGCCCCGGACAGCCCAACTATGGCTACACCTTC
CASSPGQPNYGYTF
>.|TRBJ2-3|.|TRBV6-1
TGTGCCAGCAGTGAAGCGAGGAGACAGTCCACAGATACGCAGTATTTT
CASSEARRQSTDTQYF
>.|TRBJ2-7|.|TRBV28
TGTGCCAGCAGTGCATACTGGAGCTCCTACGAGCAGTACTTC
CASSAYWSSYEQYF
>.|TRBJ2-3|.|TRBV7-7
TGTGCCAGCAGCTTAGGACAGGCGCTCACAGATACGCAGTATTTT
CASSLGQALTDTQYF
>few|TRBJ2-3|TRBD2|TRBV6-1
TGTGCCAGCAGTACTAGCGGGGGGGCAGATACGCAGTATTTT
CASSTSGGADTQYF
>.|TRBJ2-7|TRBD2|TRBV27
TGTGCCAGCAGCTGGGGGAGGGGTGACAGTTCCTACGAGCAGTACTTC
CASSWGRGDSSYEQYF
>.|TRBJ1-6|.|TRBV5-5
TGTGCCAGCCTTGCGAGGCTCAGCTCCTATAATTCACCCCTCCACTTT
CASLARLSSYNSPLHF